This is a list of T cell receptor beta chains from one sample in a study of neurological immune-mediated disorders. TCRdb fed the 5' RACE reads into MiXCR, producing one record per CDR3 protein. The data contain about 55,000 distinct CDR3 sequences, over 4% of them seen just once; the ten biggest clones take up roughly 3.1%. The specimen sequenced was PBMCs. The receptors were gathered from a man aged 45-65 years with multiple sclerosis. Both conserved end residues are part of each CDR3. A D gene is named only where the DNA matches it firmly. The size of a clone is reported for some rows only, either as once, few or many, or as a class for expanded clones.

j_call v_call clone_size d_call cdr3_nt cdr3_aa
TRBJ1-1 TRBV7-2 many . TGTGCCAGCAGCTTAGTAGCTGTAGCTGAAGCTTTCTTT CASSLVAVAEAFF
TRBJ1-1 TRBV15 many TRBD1 TGTGCCACCAGCAGGCGGACAGGGGGGGAAGCTTTCTTT CATSRRTGGEAFF
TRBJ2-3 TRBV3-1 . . TGTGCCAGCAGCCAATCGGTCCTAGCGTCACCCACAGATACGCAGTATTTT CASSQSVLASPTDTQYF
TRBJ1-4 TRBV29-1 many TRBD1 TGCAGCGTTGCGGTGGACAGGGTTGGAGAAAAACTGTTTTTT CSVAVDRVGEKLFF
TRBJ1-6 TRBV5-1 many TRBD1 TGCGCCAGCAGCGGGATGACAGGGGGTGGCTCACCCCTCCACTTT CASSGMTGGGSPLHF
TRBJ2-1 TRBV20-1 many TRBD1 TGCAGTGCTAGAGATTGGCAGGGGGCGCCCAATGAGCAGTTCTTC CSARDWQGAPNEQFF
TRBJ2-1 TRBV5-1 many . TGCGCCAGCAGCCTAGAAGCCTTAGGGGGGCAGTTCTTC CASSLEALGGQFF
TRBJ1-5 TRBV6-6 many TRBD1 TGTGCCAGCAGCAGAGACAGGGGCAATCAGCCCCAGAATTTT CASSRDRGNQPQNF
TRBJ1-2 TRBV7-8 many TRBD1 TGTGCCAGCAGCTTCGGGACAGGGGGGGACTATGGCTACACCTTC CASSFGTGGDYGYTF
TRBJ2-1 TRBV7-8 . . TGTGCCAGCAGGTCAACTAGCAGCCCCTACAATGAGCAGTTCTTC CASRSTSSPYNEQFF
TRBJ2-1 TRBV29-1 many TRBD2 TGCAGCGCGGCGGGACTAGCGGGGGACAATGAGCAGTTCTTC CSAAGLAGDNEQFF
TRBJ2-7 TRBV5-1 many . TGCGCCAGCAGCCCCCACGGGGCCTACGAGCAGTACTTC CASSPHGAYEQYF
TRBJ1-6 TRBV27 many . TGTGCCAGCAGCGTCCGATCCTATAATTCACCCCTCAACTTT CASSVRSYNSPLNF
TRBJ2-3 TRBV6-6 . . TGTGCCAGCAGTTACTCAACGGGAACCACAGATACGCAGTATTTT CASSYSTGTTDTQYF
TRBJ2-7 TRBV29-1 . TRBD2 TGCAGCGTTGGAGGACTAGCGGGAGTAGACCAAGAGCAGTACTTC CSVGGLAGVDQEQYF
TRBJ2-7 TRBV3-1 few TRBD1 TGTGCCAGCAGCCAAGAGGGGACAGGGAGCTCCTACGAGCAGTACTTC CASSQEGTGSSYEQYF
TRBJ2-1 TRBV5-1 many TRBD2 TGCGCCAGCAGCTCTATCCTTGCTAGCGGTGCGGGGAATGAGCAGTTCTTC CASSSILASGAGNEQFF
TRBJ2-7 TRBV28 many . TGTGCCAGCACTAATACACCCAGAAACTACGAGCAGTACTTC CASTNTPRNYEQYF
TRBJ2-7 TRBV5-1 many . TGCGCCAGCAGCGGACGCGGGAATTCCTACGAGCAGTACTTC CASSGRGNSYEQYF
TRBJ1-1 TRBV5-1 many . TGCGCCAGCAGCTTGGGGTCCGCTGGTGAAGCTTTCTTT CASSLGSAGEAFF
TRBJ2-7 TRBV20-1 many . TGCAGTGCTAGGTATCCGGACAGACGCTACGAGCAGTACTTC CSARYPDRRYEQYF
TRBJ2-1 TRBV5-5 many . TGTGCCAGCAGCCAACCATACAATGAGCAGTTCTTC CASSQPYNEQFF
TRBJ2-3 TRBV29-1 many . TGCAGCGTTGATCTGGGGAGGACAGATACGCAGTATTTT CSVDLGRTDTQYF
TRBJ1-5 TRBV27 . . TGTGCCAGCTCAGGGCCCGCAGGGACCCAGAATTTT CASSGPAGTQNF
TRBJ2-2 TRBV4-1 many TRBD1 TGCGCCAGCAGCCAAGTTGGAGACAGGGGTGCCGGGGAGCTGTTTTTT CASSQVGDRGAGELFF
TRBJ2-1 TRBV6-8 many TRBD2 TGTGCCAGCAGTCCCCCCAGGACTAGCGGAGAGTCCTACAATGAGCAGTTCTTC CASSPPRTSGESYNEQFF
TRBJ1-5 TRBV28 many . TGTGCCAGCAGGCTCCGGGACACTTCTCGACCCCAGCATTTT CASRLRDTSRPQHF
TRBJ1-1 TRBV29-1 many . TGCAGCGTTGCCCTCCAGGGGAGAAACACTGAAGCTTTCTTT CSVALQGRNTEAFF
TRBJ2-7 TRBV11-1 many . TGTGCCAGCAGCTTAGTCGCGGACAGCCGAACCGGGCAGTACTTC CASSLVADSRTGQYF
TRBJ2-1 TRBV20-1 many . TGCAGTGCTAGAGAGTCCGGACTAGGGGGGGAGCAGTTCTTC CSARESGLGGEQFF
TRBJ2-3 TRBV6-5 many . TGTGCCAGCAGTTACAGGTTTAGCACAGATACGCAGTATTTT CASSYRFSTDTQYF
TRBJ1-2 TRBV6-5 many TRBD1 TGTGCCAGCAGACCCGGACAGGGTAGAGACTATGGCTACACCTTC CASRPGQGRDYGYTF
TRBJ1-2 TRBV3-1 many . TGTGCCAGCAGCCAAGACCGCTTCTCCTATGGCTACACCTTC CASSQDRFSYGYTF
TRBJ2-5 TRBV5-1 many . TGCGCCAGCAGCTTCCGGGCGGGGAGAGAGACCCAGTACTTC CASSFRAGRETQYF
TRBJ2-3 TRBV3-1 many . TGTGCCAGCAGCTCTTTTAGAGACGGTACCCTCACAGATACGCAGTATTTT CASSSFRDGTLTDTQYF
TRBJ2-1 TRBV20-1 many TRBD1 TGCAGTGCCCCTGACAGGGGCCATGAGCAGTTCTTC CSAPDRGHEQFF
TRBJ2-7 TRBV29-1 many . TGCAGCGTTGTATTCCTCCGGGACTTTACCTACGAGCAGTACTTC CSVVFLRDFTYEQYF
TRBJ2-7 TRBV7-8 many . TGTGCCAGCAGCCCAAGGGCAAGGGGCACCTACGAGCAGTACTTC CASSPRARGTYEQYF
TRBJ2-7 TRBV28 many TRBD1 TGTGCCAGCAGTTCCCCGGACAGGCCGAGCGACGAGCAGTACTTC CASSSPDRPSDEQYF
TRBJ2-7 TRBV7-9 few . TGTGCCAGCAGCTTAGTAGGGGGAAAGGTGTCCTACGAGCAGTACTTC CASSLVGGKVSYEQYF
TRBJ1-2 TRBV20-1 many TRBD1 TGCAGTGCTAACCACGACAGGGCCTATGGCTACACCTTC CSANHDRAYGYTF
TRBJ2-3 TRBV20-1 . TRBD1 TGCAGTGCTACGGACAGGGGGAAAGCAGATACGCAGTATTTT CSATDRGKADTQYF
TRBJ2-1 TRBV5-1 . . TGCGCCAGCAGCTTGGACAGGAACAATGAGCAGTTCTTC CASSLDRNNEQFF
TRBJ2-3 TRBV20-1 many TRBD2 TGCAGTGCCACAGGGACTAGCGGGTGGGAAGATACGCAGTATTTT CSATGTSGWEDTQYF
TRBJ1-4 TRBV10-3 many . TGTGCCATCAGTGACAGTTACAGTGAAAAACTGTTTTTT CAISDSYSEKLFF
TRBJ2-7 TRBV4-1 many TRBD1 TGCGCCAGCTCCACCCGGACAGGGGACGAGCAGTACTTC CASSTRTGDEQYF
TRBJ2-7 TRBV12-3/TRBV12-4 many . TGTGCCAGCAGTTTTAGATCCAGATACGAGCAGTACTTC CASSFRSRYEQYF
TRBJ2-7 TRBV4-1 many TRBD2 TGCGCCAGCAGCCAAGAACCAGGCGGGAGGGCCTGGGAGCAGTACTTC CASSQEPGGRAWEQYF
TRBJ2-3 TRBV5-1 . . TGCGCCAGCAGCAGGGGTAAAAGCACAGATACGCAGTATTTT CASSRGKSTDTQYF
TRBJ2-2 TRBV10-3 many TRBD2 TGTGCCATCAGCACCGGACTAGCGGGAGTTGTCGGGGAGCTGTTTTTT CAISTGLAGVVGELFF
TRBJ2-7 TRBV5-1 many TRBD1 TGCGCCAGCAGAGGAGGGACAGGGGCAATCTACGAGCAGTACTTC CASRGGTGAIYEQYF
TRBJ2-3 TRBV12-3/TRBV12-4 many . TGTGCCAGCAGTTTTGGGGCCAGCACAGATACGCAGTATTTT CASSFGASTDTQYF